These 30 T cell receptor beta chains were sequenced from one sample in a study of cytomegalovirus exposure and HLA in healthy donors. Here immunoSEQ multiplex PCR was the method, and the copy in TCRdb shows in-frame clones only, minus some. The data contain about 260,000 clones, 80% to 95% of them singletons. Material for sequencing was PBMCs. The receptors were gathered from a woman in her 30s in good health and CMV-seronegative.

This sequence joins TRBV6-4 and TRBJ1-1, with a tentative D call TRBD1 (6 bases). V was shortened by 0 bases and J by 4 bases, with 9 bases between the two germline ends. CDR1 is MRHNA and CDR2 is SNTAGT in the germline V gene. This CDR3 region has 14 residues. The CDR3: CASSDSSRGTEAFF. CDR3 coding DNA: TGTGCCAGCAGTGACTCGTCCAGGGGCACTGAAGCTTTCTTT.

As regards this clone: Different DNA sequences within this sample yield the same CDR3. The rearrangement joins TRBV28 to TRBJ2-7; D ambiguous. The CDR3 is 12 amino acids. V was shortened by 3 bases and J by 3 bases, with 6 bases between the two germline ends. Germline V gene sequence: CDR1 MDHEN, CDR2 SYDVKM. The CDR3 DNA is TGTGCCAGCAGTTTTTTCGGCTACGAGCAGTACTTC. Translation gives CASSFFGYEQYF.

V and J are TRBV5-1 and TRBJ1-1; D is possibly TRBD1 (5 bases). CDR3 length equals 11 residues. Trimming stripped 7 bases from V and 5 bases from J, with 9 bases between. Germline assignment: CDR1 SGHRS and CDR2 YFSETQ. CDR3 protein: CASVGGTEAFF. The CDR3 region has the DNA TGCGCCAGCGTCGGGGGGACTGAAGCTTTCTTT.

This chain links TRBV4-3 with TRBJ1-1; D is ambiguous. V was trimmed by 4 bases and J by 3 bases, leaving 15 bases between them. The CDR3 runs to 15 residues. In germline, CDR1 is LGHNA, CDR2 YSLEER. This chain's CDR3 is CASSRARATDTEAFF. In nucleotides, the CDR3 is TGCGCCAGCAGCCGGGCCCGAGCGACGGACACTGAAGCTTTCTTT.

The chain employs TRBV9 and TRBJ1-4, with a tentative D call TRBD1 (6 bases). The CDR3 extends over 18 amino acids. Germline V lookup: CDR1 SGDLS, CDR2 YYNGEE. Trimming stripped 4 bases from V and 0 bases from J, with 19 bases between. CDR3 sequence reads: CASSNSVGGRATNEKLFF. The CDR3 nucleotides are TGTGCCAGCAGCAACTCCGTGGGGGGGCGTGCAACTAATGAAAAACTGTTTTTT. Full variable domain (missing parts from reference TRBV9 and TRBJ1-4): DSGVTQTPKHLITATGQRVTLRCSPRSGDLSVYWYQQSLDQGLQFLIQYYNGEERAKGNILERFSAQQFPDLHSELNLSSLELGDSALYFCASSNSVGGRATNEKLFFGSGTQLSVL.

As regards this clone: Other DNA sequences in this specimen translate into the identical CDR3. This rearrangement joins TRBV7-9 to TRBJ2-5; 7 nucleotides align to TRBD2. This CDR3 contains 14 residues. J was trimmed by 2 bases and V by 1 base; bases with no gene match: 1. The germline V gene has CDR1 SEHNR and CDR2 FQNEAQ (reference sequence). As DNA, the CDR3 is TGTGCCAGCAGCTTAGGCGGGGGTCAAGAGACCCAGTACTTC. This sequence encodes CASSLGGGQETQYF.

The chain employs TRBV5-6 and TRBJ1-1; D is undetermined. V was clipped by 2 bases and J by 6 bases, with 11 bases between them. Germline values: CDR1 SGHDT, CDR2 YYEEEE. This CDR3 comprises 13 residues. Here the CDR3 DNA reads TGTGCCAGCAGCTTTTGGCCGCAGGCTGAAGCTTTCTTT. Its translation is CASSFWPQAEAFF.

The rearrangement links TRBV10-3 to TRBJ1-1; D remains unclear. The germline gives CDR1 ENHRY, CDR2 SYGVKD. The CDR3 is made up of 11 amino acids. V lost 8 bases and J 4 bases, leaving 8 bases between the germline ends. Written as DNA, the CDR3 is TGTGCCATCGGACTGAGCACTGAAGCTTTCTTT. The encoded protein is CAIGLSTEAFF.

The V and J genes are TRBV7-2 and TRBJ2-1; 11 nucleotides align to TRBD2. CDR1 and CDR2 from the germline V gene are SGHTA and FQGNSA. The CDR3 is made up of 15 amino acids. J lost 4 bases, V lost 5 bases, and 4 bases had no gene match. CDR3 region: CASSLTSGKYNEQFF. The CDR3 region has the DNA TGTGCCAGCAGCCTGACTAGCGGGAAGTACAATGAGCAGTTCTTC.

The chain couples TRBV20-1 to TRBJ2-1, with unresolved D. V lost 2 bases to trimming and J lost 8 bases, with 4 bases between them. The CDR3 spans 10 residues. Germline V gives CDR1 DFQATT, CDR2 SNEGSKA (reference sequence). The CDR3 sequence: CSARLDEQFF. In DNA form, the CDR3 reads TGCAGTGCTAGACTGGATGAGCAGTTCTTC.

The J gene is TRBJ1-4, the V gene TRBV7-3; D possibly corresponds to TRBD1 (5 bases). Deletions cut 5 bases from V and 4 bases from J, with 20 bases between. This CDR3 contains 17 residues. Per the germline V gene, CDR1 is SGHTA and CDR2 is FQGTGA. The CDR3 sequence is CASSPLPPGTSNEKLFF. The CDR3 DNA follows: TGTGCCAGCAGCCCCCTCCCCCCAGGGACCAGTAATGAAAAACTGTTTTTT.

V is TRBV4-1 and J is TRBJ1-3; 7 bases line up with TRBD1. The CDR3 totals 17 residues. Losses at the gene ends were 2 bases for V and 4 bases for J; bases not matched to a gene: 11. CDR1 and CDR2 (germline): MGHRA, YSYEKL. The CDR3 reads CASSQPQQGTVGNTIYF. The CDR3 bases are TGCGCCAGCAGCCAACCACAACAGGGGACGGTAGGAAACACCATATATTTT.

The V call is TRBV28, the J call TRBJ2-7; D may be TRBD2 (5 bases). The CDR3 is made up of 15 amino acids. In germline, CDR1 is MDHEN, CDR2 SYDVKM. The V gene lost 6 bases and the J gene lost 2 bases, with 17 bases spanning the gap. The CDR3 sequence is CASSQRGVSTYEQYF. Written as DNA, the CDR3 is TGTGCCAGCAGCCAACGGGGTGTTAGCACCTACGAGCAGTACTTC. Full variable domain (outside the CDR3, taken from reference TRBV28 and TRBJ2-7): DVKVTQSSRYLVKRTGEKVFLECVQDMDHENMFWYRQDPGLGLRLIYFSYDVKMKEKGDIPEGYSVSREKKERFSLILESASTNQTSMYLCASSQRGVSTYEQYFGPGTRLTVT.

V gene TRBV9 combines with J gene TRBJ2-1; either TRBD1 or TRBD2 may fit D (6 bases each). The germline CDR1 and CDR2 sequences are SGDLS and YYNGEE. V was trimmed by 5 bases and J by 7 bases, leaving 13 bases between them. The CDR3 has 13 residues. The CDR3 sequence is CASRPGAGNEQFF. In DNA form, the CDR3 reads TGTGCCAGCAGGCCGGGGGCCGGGAATGAGCAGTTCTTC.

The CDR3 is CASSQEPGFASGTDTQYF. CDR3 bases: TGCGCCAGCAGCCAAGAACCAGGCTTCGCTTCTGGCACAGATACGCAGTATTTT. This sequence joins TRBV4-3 and TRBJ2-3; D is uncertain. The germline V and J ends were trimmed by 0 bases and 1 base, with 17 bases remaining between them. This CDR3 is built from 18 residues. Germline values: CDR1 LGHNA, CDR2 YSLEER.

The DNA for the CDR3 is TGTGCCAGCAGTTACTCGTGGGGTCTTAATGAAAAACTGTTTTTT. Encoded protein: CASSYSWGLNEKLFF. The rearrangement joins TRBV6-5 to TRBJ1-4, with D unclear. The CDR3 spans 15 residues. V lost 0 bases and J 4 bases, leaving 9 bases between the germline ends. CDR1 is MNHEY and CDR2 is SVGAGI in the germline V gene.

The rearrangement uses TRBV29-1 and TRBJ2-5; perhaps TRBD2 as D (5 bases). CDR3 size: 17 residues. Trimming pared 0 bases from V and 5 bases from J, leaving 22 bases between. Germline CDR1 SQVTM, CDR2 ANQGSEA. CDR3 region: CSVEDHRAEPLQETQYF. Written as DNA, the CDR3 is TGCAGCGTTGAAGATCATCGAGCGGAGCCATTACAGGAGACCCAGTACTTC.

This rearrangement joins TRBV25-1 to TRBJ1-1, with 8 bases matching TRBD1. The V gene's germline CDR1 is MGHDK and CDR2 SYGVNS. The junction had 6 bases not matched to a gene; V was cut back by 3 bases and J by 3 bases. The CDR3 has 15 amino acids. The CDR3 DNA is TGTGCCAGCAGTGATACAGGGGGATCGGACACTGAAGCTTTCTTT. Protein product: CASSDTGGSDTEAFF.

The chain links TRBV6-5 to TRBJ2-1; TRBD2 agrees at 10 bases. CDR3 length equals 15 residues. Trimming cost V 7 bases and J 4 bases; bases outside gene matches: 7. From germline, CDR1 is MNHEY and CDR2 SVGAGI. CDR3 sequence (DNA): TGTGCCAGCATCCCAACTAGCGGGATATACAATGAGCAGTTCTTC. This gives the protein CASIPTSGIYNEQFF.

The V gene is TRBV10-2, the J gene TRBJ2-5; D gene unclear. The V end lost 10 bases, the J end lost 4 bases, and 16 bases lay between the germline ends. Per germline, CDR1 WSHSY and CDR2 SAAADI. The CDR3 runs to 13 residues. This CDR3 is CATRTRMGETQYF. Written as DNA, the CDR3 is TGCGCCACCCGGACCCGAATGGGAGAGACCCAGTACTTC.

The J gene is TRBJ2-2, the V gene TRBV9; no clear D gene. The CDR3 loop spans 16 amino acids. Germline V CDR1 and CDR2: SGDLS, YYNGEE. V lost 2 bases to trimming and J lost 4 bases, with 15 bases between them. CDR3 residues: CASSVGSAPITGELFF. CDR3 nucleotide sequence: TGTGCCAGCAGCGTGGGCAGCGCCCCGATCACCGGGGAGCTGTTTTTT.

The CDR3 nucleotides read TGCGCCAGCAGCTTGGGCCTTCCAGGGAGCTACAATGAGCAGTTCTTC. It translates to CASSLGLPGSYNEQFF. V is TRBV5-1 and J is TRBJ2-1, with D perhaps assigned TRBD1 or TRBD2 (5 bases each). This CDR3 spans 16 amino acids. The germline V gene has CDR1 SGHRS and CDR2 YFSETQ. V lost 0 bases, J lost 3 bases, and 13 bases lay in between.

V gene TRBV5-3 combines with J gene TRBJ1-5; D not resolved. TRBV5-3 qualifies as an ORF whose function is uncertain. Between the trimmed V and J ends, which lost 0 bases and 0 bases, there was a span of 4 bases. There are 14 residues in the CDR3. CDR3: CARSLDCSNQPQHF. The CDR3 DNA reads TGTGCCAGAAGCTTGGACTGTAGCAATCAGCCCCAGCATTTT.

The J gene is TRBJ2-2, the V gene TRBV7-6, with D unresolved. The germline V gene has CDR1 SGHVS and CDR2 FNYEAQ. There are 13 residues in the CDR3. The V end was cut by 5 bases, the J end by 4 bases, with 8 bases between. CDR3 region: CASSDHFTGELFF. The CDR3 region has the DNA TGTGCCAGCAGCGACCATTTCACCGGGGAGCTGTTTTTT.

CDR3 protein: CASSPKGALDTQYF. The CDR3 DNA is TGTGCCAGCAGCCCAAAGGGGGCCCTAGATACGCAGTATTTT. This sequence joins TRBV14 and TRBJ2-3; 7 bases fit TRBD1. Unmatched junction bases numbered 6, after V lost 4 bases and J lost 5 bases. The CDR3 covers 14 residues. From germline, CDR1 is SGHDN and CDR2 FVKESK.

V and J are TRBV7-6 and TRBJ2-7, with a possible D match to TRBD2 (5 bases). The CDR3 covers 16 residues. V lost 0 bases and J lost 7, with 19 bases in between. Looked up from germline, CDR1 is SGHVS and CDR2 is FNYEAQ. CDR3 DNA: TGTGCCAGCAGCTTAGCCTTTATCGGCTTAGGGAGTGAGCAGTACTTC. This gives the protein CASSLAFIGLGSEQYF.

The CDR3 here is CASSLILAGNYNEQFF. The CDR3 DNA reads TGTGCCAGCAGTCTAATACTAGCGGGAAACTACAATGAGCAGTTCTTC. The V gene is TRBV27, the J gene TRBJ2-1; 10 positions agree with TRBD2. CDR3 length: 16 residues. With V trimmed by 5 bases and J by 3 bases, 7 bases remained unmatched. Germline assignment: CDR1 MNHEY and CDR2 SMNVEV (reference sequence).

The J gene is TRBJ2-7, the V gene TRBV19; TRBD1 is a possible D gene (5 bases). CDR3 length: 13 residues. Germline V lookup: CDR1 LNHDA, CDR2 SQIVND (reference sequence). Deletions cut 6 bases from V and 2 bases from J, with 11 bases between. CDR3 sequence reads: CASSDSQAYEQYF. The CDR3 DNA reads as TGTGCCAGTAGCGACAGTCAAGCCTACGAGCAGTACTTC.

This sequence joins TRBV27 and TRBJ2-3; 12 bases line up with TRBD2. Germline-derived CDR1 and CDR2 are MNHEY and SMNVEV (reference sequence). The CDR3 is 16 amino acids. The V segment lost 5 bases and the J segment 4 bases; nucleotides outside the gene matches: 7. The CDR3 loop is CASSLSSGRGPDTQYF. The CDR3 DNA reads TGTGCCAGCAGTCTCTCTAGCGGGAGGGGCCCAGATACGCAGTATTTT.

The chain employs TRBV7-8 and TRBJ2-3; no clear D gene. V lost 4 bases and J 2 bases, leaving 10 bases between the germline ends. The CDR3 is 14 amino acids. CDR1 and CDR2 (germline): SGHVS, FQNEAQ. The CDR3 DNA is TGTGCCAGCAGCTCCGACTTAAACACAGATACGCAGTATTTT. It encodes CASSSDLNTDTQYF.